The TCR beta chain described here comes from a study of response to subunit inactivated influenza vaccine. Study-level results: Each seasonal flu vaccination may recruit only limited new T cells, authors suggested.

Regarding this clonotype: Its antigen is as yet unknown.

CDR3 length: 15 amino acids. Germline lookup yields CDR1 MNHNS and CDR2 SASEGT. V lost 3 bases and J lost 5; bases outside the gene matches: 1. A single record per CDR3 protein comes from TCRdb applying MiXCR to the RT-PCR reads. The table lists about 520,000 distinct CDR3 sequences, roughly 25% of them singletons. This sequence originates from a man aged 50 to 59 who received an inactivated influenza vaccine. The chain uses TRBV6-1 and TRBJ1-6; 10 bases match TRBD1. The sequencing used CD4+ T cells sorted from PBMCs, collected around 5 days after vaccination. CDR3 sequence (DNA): TGTGCCAGCAGTGAGACAGGGGGCCATAATTCACCCCTCCACTTT. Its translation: CASSETGGHNSPLHF.